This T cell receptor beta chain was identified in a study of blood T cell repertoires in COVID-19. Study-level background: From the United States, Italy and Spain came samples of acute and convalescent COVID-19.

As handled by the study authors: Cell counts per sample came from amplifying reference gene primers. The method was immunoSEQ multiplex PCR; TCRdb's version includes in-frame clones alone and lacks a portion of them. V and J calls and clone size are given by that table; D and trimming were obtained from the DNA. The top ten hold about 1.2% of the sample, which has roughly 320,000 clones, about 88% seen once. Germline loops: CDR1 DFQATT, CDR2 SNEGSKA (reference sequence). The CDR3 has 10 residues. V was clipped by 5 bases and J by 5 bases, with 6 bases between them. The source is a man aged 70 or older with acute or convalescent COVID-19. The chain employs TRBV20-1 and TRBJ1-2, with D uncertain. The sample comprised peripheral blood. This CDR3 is CSAYGYGYTF. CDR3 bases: TGCAGTGCTTACGGGTATGGCTACACCTTC.